The sequence of this TCR beta chain was determined in a study of blood T cells in healthy people across ages. V lost 1 base to trimming and J lost 5 bases; unmatched junction nucleotides: 6. Germline V lookup: CDR1 SGHRS, CDR2 YFSETQ. This CDR3 is 15 amino acids long. A sample-barcoded 5' primer and a J-beta primer mix were used in a second PCR of roughly 7 to 11 cycles. TCRdb re-analysed the 5' RACE reads in MiXCR, keeping a single row per CDR3 protein. The table has 1.5 million to 2 million distinct CDR3 sequences, around 36% seen once. The sample consisted of blood. This chain links TRBV5-1 with TRBJ2-1, with 7 bases lining up with TRBD2. This receptor was obtained from a woman aged 25-40 years in good health. The CDR3 here is CASSLSGRDDNEQFF. The CDR3 nucleotides read TGCGCCAGCAGCTTGAGTGGGAGGGATGACAATGAGCAGTTCTTC.